The sequence of this TCR beta chain was determined in a study of lymphopenia after photon versus proton radiotherapy. Sequencing used immunoSEQ multiplex PCR; TCRdb keeps in-frame clones, though not all of them. This table has 40,000 or so clones, less than 90% appearing once. With 5 bases clipped from V and 7 bases from J, the junction kept 5 bases outside the gene matches. Germline CDR1 and CDR2: MNHEY and SMNVEV (reference sequence). This CDR3 has 13 amino acids. This clone occurred once. The gene calls are TRBV27 and TRBJ1-2; 9 bases fit TRBD1. The source was peripheral blood, collected from a patient treated with photon-based radiotherapy. This sequence was found in a man aged 40-55 years with gastric cancer. The CDR3 sequence: CASSAQGATGYTF. In nucleotides, the CDR3 is TGTGCCAGCAGTGCACAGGGGGCGACTGGCTACACCTTC.